The present T cell receptor (beta chain) was sequenced within a study of beta chain features in type 1 diabetes. Study results and caveats: Lower insertion and higher deletion counts appeared at VDJ junctions in type 1 diabetes patients. Compared to healthy donors, patients appeared to have naive, central memory and Treg TCRB repertoires that were more alike.

As concerns this clone: Its target is unknown.

The V gene's germline CDR1 is MNHNY and CDR2 SVGAGI (reference sequence). The CDR3 is 14 residues long. The V and J ends lost 2 bases and 4 bases, in that order; junction bases with no gene match: 2. Reverse transcription of all isolated RNA meant that expressed TCRB transcripts were sequenced. The protocol was immunoSEQ multiplex PCR, while the TCRdb copy is restricted to in-frame clones and leaves out a portion. In the table there are around 250,000 clones, about 71% of which are singletons. The source of this sequence is a man aged 25-45 years in good health. Material for sequencing was naive CD4+ T cells from blood. V usage is TRBV6-6 and J usage is TRBJ2-5; 9 positions agree with TRBD2. This chain's CDR3 is CASSYLTSGETQYF. CDR3 nucleotides: TGTGCCAGCAGTTACCTGACTAGCGGAGAGACCCAGTACTTC.